The 17 T cell receptor beta chains presented below share a single source sample, sequenced in a study of cytomegalovirus exposure and HLA in healthy donors. Researchers ran the PCR with 60 Vbeta and 13 Jbeta primers. Generated by immunoSEQ multiplex PCR, the TCRdb table keeps only in-frame clones and is missing some. Recorded for this sample: tens of thousands of clones. Sequenced sample: PBMCs. The source is a male donor in good health and CMV-seronegative.

V and J are TRBV5-1 and TRBJ2-4, with a tentative D call TRBD2 (7 bases). Germline-derived CDR1 and CDR2 are SGHRS and YFSETQ. The V end lost 3 bases, the J end lost 8 bases, and 12 bases lay between the germline ends. CDR3 length equals 13 residues. The CDR3: CASSWGGGDIQYF. As DNA, the CDR3 is TGCGCCAGCAGCTGGGGGGGCGGAGACATTCAGTACTTC.

The chain joins TRBV7-6 to TRBJ1-2; possible D gene TRBD1, 6 bases. Germline V lookup: CDR1 SGHVS, CDR2 FNYEAQ. The CDR3 runs to 14 residues. Trimming left V 3 bases short and J 6 bases short, with 14 bases between. CDR3 DNA: TGTGCCAGCAGCTTTGCAGGGGATGGAAATGGCTACACCTTC. Translated: CASSFAGDGNGYTF. Variable domain in full (rest from reference TRBV7-6 and TRBJ1-2): GAGVSQSPRYKVTKRGQDVALRCDPISGHVSLYWYRQALGQGPEFLTYFNYEAQQDKSGLPNDRFSAERPEGSISTLTIQRTEQRDSAMYRCASSFAGDGNGYTFGSGTRLTVV.

The chain links TRBV27 to TRBJ2-5, with 12 nucleotides matching TRBD2. Germline values: CDR1 MNHEY, CDR2 SMNVEV (reference sequence). The CDR3 runs 16 residues. With 5 bases clipped from V and 6 bases from J, the junction kept 10 bases outside the gene matches. CDR3 protein: CASSPTSGGGGKTQYF. The CDR3 DNA sequence: TGTGCCAGCAGTCCGACTAGCGGGGGAGGGGGAAAGACCCAGTACTTC.

The chain recombines TRBV4-1 with TRBJ2-3; 8 bases match TRBD1. The CDR3 totals 18 residues. The junction had 14 bases not matched to a gene; V was cut back by 0 bases and J by 6 bases. Germline assignment: CDR1 MGHRA and CDR2 YSYEKL. The CDR3 sequence: CASSQEGPGTGPKDTQYF. CDR3 DNA sequence: TGCGCCAGCAGCCAAGAGGGGCCCGGGACAGGCCCGAAGGATACGCAGTATTTT.

The chain employs TRBV9 and TRBJ1-4, with 8 bases aligning to TRBD1. The CDR3 consists of 16 residues. Losses at the gene ends were 3 bases for V and 2 bases for J; bases not matched to a gene: 6. The germline gives CDR1 SGDLS, CDR2 YYNGEE. The CDR3 sequence: CASSAFRGLTNEKLFF. In nucleotides, the CDR3 is TGTGCCAGCAGCGCTTTCAGGGGGCTGACTAATGAAAAACTGTTTTTT.

About this clone itself: Other DNA sequences in the sample encode the same CDR3. The chain employs TRBV19 and TRBJ1-3, with TRBD1 identical over 9 bases. Looked up from germline, CDR1 is LNHDA and CDR2 is SQIVND (reference sequence). The CDR3 spans 16 residues. V lost 5 bases to trimming and J lost 6 bases; unmatched junction nucleotides: 11. In nucleotides, the CDR3 is TGTGCCAGTAGTTTCAACAGGGGGCTAAATGAAAACACCATATATTTT. Its protein product is CASSFNRGLNENTIYF.

V gene TRBV4-1 combines with J gene TRBJ1-5; perhaps TRBD1 as D (5 bases). Trimming stripped 6 bases from V and 7 bases from J, with 13 bases between. Germline V gene data show CDR1 as MGHRA and CDR2 as YSYEKL. The CDR3 is 13 residues long. The CDR3 spells CASSQSEGQPQHF. CDR3 nucleotide sequence: TGCGCCAGCAGTCAATCGGAGGGGCAGCCCCAGCATTTT.

V gene TRBV21-1 combines with J gene TRBJ2-7; the table's D call of TRBD1 was not tested on the DNA. TRBV21-1 is an annotated pseudogene. The CDR3 contains 17 residues. CDR3 region: CPPHSAAIGTVSYEQYF. The CDR3 DNA sequence: TGCCCCCCCCACTCCGCAGCAATAGGGACAGTCTCCTACGAGCAGTACTTC.

This sequence joins TRBV13 and TRBJ1-5, with TRBD1 matching 8 bases. CDR1 and CDR2 (germline): PRHDT, FYEKMQ (reference sequence). The CDR3 has 16 amino acids. After removal of 4 bases from V and 6 bases from J, the junction contained 11 bases not matched to a gene. CDR3 loop: CASSYRQGRGVQPQHF. In DNA form, the CDR3 reads TGTGCCAGCAGCTACCGACAGGGGCGCGGGGTTCAGCCCCAGCATTTT.

The chain employs TRBV6-4 and TRBJ2-3, with 8 bases identical to TRBD1. This CDR3 region has 16 residues. After removal of 3 bases from V and 5 bases from J, the junction contained 10 bases not matched to a gene. The germline CDR1 and CDR2 sequences are MRHNA and SNTAGT. This chain's CDR3 is CASSEDQGAHRDTQYF. In nucleotides, the CDR3 is TGTGCCAGCAGTGAGGACCAGGGGGCGCATAGAGATACGCAGTATTTT.

This rearrangement joins TRBV30 to TRBJ2-7; maybe TRBD1 (6 bases). This CDR3 comprises 13 residues. V shed 6 bases and J shed 5 bases, with 17 bases lying between them. Germline V lookup: CDR1 GTSNPN, CDR2 SVGIG (reference sequence). CDR3 in DNA: TGTGCCTGCAACAGGGTAAGGGGTGACGAGCAGTACTTC. It specifies CACNRVRGDEQYF.

The chain is built from TRBV6-6 and TRBJ1-1; D ambiguous. The CDR3 is 11 residues long. The V end lost 6 bases, the J end lost 7 bases, and 9 bases lay between the germline ends. The germline V gene has CDR1 MNHNY and CDR2 SVGAGI (reference sequence). CDR3 DNA: TGTGCCAGCAGCGCGACATTTGAAGCTTTCTTT. This encodes CASSATFEAFF.

The rearrangement joins TRBV4-1 to TRBJ1-1; no clear D. In germline, CDR1 is MGHRA, CDR2 YSYEKL. V gave up 0 bases and J gave up 0 bases, with 11 bases separating them. This CDR3 region has 16 residues. CDR3 loop: CASSQDRVNMNTEAFF. The CDR3 region has the DNA TGCGCCAGCAGCCAAGATCGGGTAAATATGAACACTGAAGCTTTCTTT.

The chain uses TRBV30 and TRBJ2-5; TRBD1 matches at 8 bases. CDR1 and CDR2 (germline): GTSNPN, SVGIG (reference sequence). The CDR3 has 14 residues. The J segment lost 5 bases and the V segment lost 4 bases, leaving 9 bases of the junction unmatched. The CDR3 is CAWNEYRGRETQYF. CDR3 sequence (DNA): TGTGCCTGGAATGAATACAGGGGGAGGGAGACCCAGTACTTC.

The chain recombines TRBV6-5 with TRBJ1-3; D is unclear. The V gene's germline CDR1 is MNHEY and CDR2 SVGAGI. The CDR3 is made up of 14 amino acids. V gave up 4 bases and J gave up 4 bases, with 11 bases separating them. The CDR3 nucleotides read TGTGCCAGCAGTTTCGTCCGGTCCGGAAACACCATATATTTT. It encodes CASSFVRSGNTIYF.

This sequence joins TRBV29-1 and TRBJ2-1; no clear D gene. Germline CDR1 and CDR2: SQVTM and ANQGSEA. V was pared by 1 base and J by 12 bases, with 10 bases between. This CDR3 region has 11 residues. The CDR3, as DNA: TGCAGCGTTGAAGCTGAGCGTCGGCAGTTCTTC. Translating it yields CSVEAERRQFF.

This chain joins TRBV9 and TRBJ1-2, with no clear D. Germline CDR1 reads SGDLS; CDR2 reads YYNGEE. V lost 4 bases and J lost 1, with 14 bases in between. The CDR3 totals 15 residues. The CDR3: CASSPSLEGNYGYTF. In DNA form, the CDR3 reads TGTGCCAGCAGCCCTTCATTGGAGGGTAACTATGGCTACACCTTC.